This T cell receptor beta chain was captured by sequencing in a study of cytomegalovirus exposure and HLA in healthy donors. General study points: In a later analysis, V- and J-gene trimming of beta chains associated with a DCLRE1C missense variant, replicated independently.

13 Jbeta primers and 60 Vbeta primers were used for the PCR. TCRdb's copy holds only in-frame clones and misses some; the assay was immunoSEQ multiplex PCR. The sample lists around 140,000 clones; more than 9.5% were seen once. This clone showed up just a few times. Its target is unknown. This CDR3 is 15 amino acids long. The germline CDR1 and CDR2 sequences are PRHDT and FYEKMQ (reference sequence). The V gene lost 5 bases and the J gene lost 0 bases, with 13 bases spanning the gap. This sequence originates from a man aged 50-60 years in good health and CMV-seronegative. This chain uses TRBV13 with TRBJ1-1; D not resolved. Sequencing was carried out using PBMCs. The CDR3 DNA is TGTGCCAGCAGCCCCCCCCTACCCATGAACACTGAAGCTTTCTTT. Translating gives CASSPPLPMNTEAFF.